This T cell receptor beta chain was observed in a study of blood T cell repertoires in COVID-19 (dated by TCRdb to 2019 to 2021). Context from the whole study: Samples covering the acute and convalescent phases of COVID-19 were provided by collaborators in the United States, Italy and Spain. The sample metadata nearly always contained a de-identified subject ID, COVID-19 status, age in years and sex. The dataset comprised deeply sampled blood TCRbeta repertoires from subjects exposed to, actively infected with, or recovered from COVID-19. The samples were drawn from the first 160 participants of the ongoing ImmuneRACE study and from more than 1,000 subjects provided by 6 global collaborators. Where available, HLA class I and class II types were obtained from metadata supplied by the sample provider rather than from assay-based typing. The repertoires were made available in a free public database intended to serve as a resource for research on the immune response to SARS-CoV-2. The prospective study material was composed of cDNA or gDNA derived from T cells, B-cell-depleted T cells, or PBMCs.

Participants in the prospective study were enrolled through a virtual design, were aged roughly 18 to 100 years, and lived in approximately 25 United States geographic areas. Cohort assignment in the prospective study relied on participant-reported clinical history from a screening survey and a study questionnaire. For ImmuneRACE Cohort 3, a participant was defined as recovered based on two consecutive negative NP/OP PCR tests, clearance by a healthcare professional, or resolution of symptoms. Mobile phlebotomists in the prospective study collected whole blood, serum and a nasopharyngeal or oropharyngeal swab from every participant. Participants in the prospective study had the option to provide additional blood draws and questionnaires over an approximately 2-month period. Before DNA extraction, blood samples from the prospective study were shipped at room temperature or frozen. General findings and caveats noted by the study authors: Clinical and demographic metadata were provided uncurated, with the amount varying by source and participant.

As concerns this clone: No antigen is known for it. Within one base of it there is no much larger clone, and no base qualities were kept.

TCRbeta CDR3 regions were amplified from genomic DNA using the immunoSEQ Assay, a bias-controlled multiplex PCR. The authors' pipeline ran thus. Nucleated cell counts per sample were estimated from amplification of reference gene primers within the assay. To quantify the absolute abundance of each unique TCRbeta CDR3 rearrangement, sequence reads were collapsed and filtered. Productive Simpson clonality was computed per sample as the square root of Simpson's diversity index over productive rearrangements. Here the immuneACCESS table is served through TCRdb, limited to in-frame sequences with V and J called. Missing clones are a known gap in these copies; in checked studies unresolved V genes cover under half, and the rest lacks a known reason. D and trimming come from the DNA, and the V and J calls and clone size come from that table. This sample has hundreds of thousands of clones in its table, and about nine tenths of those were observed once. Approximately 8.3% of the sample comes from the top ten.

Including cysteine and phenylalanine, the CDR3 has 13 amino acids. Only CDR3 DNA is held: 39 bases, read in frame from base 1. As encoded in the germline V gene (reference sequence), CDR1 is MNHNY while CDR2 is SVGAGI. Trimming at the junction amounts to 5 bases on V and 0 bases on J, and the germline ends lie 7 bases apart. Sample: PBMCs or T cells enriched from blood (not recorded which). This chain is built from TRBV6-6 and TRBJ1-2; the D gene cannot be named for sure. This sequence was found in a woman aged 55-69 years who had recovered from COVID-19. The bases read TGTGCCAGCAGTCAACAGTCTAACTATGGCTACACCTTC. It encodes CASSQQSNYGYTF.